The next 10 T cell receptor beta chains were all read from a single sample in a study of cytomegalovirus exposure and HLA in healthy donors. Primers: 60 Vbeta forward and 13 Jbeta reverse. Clones were read by immunoSEQ multiplex PCR, and TCRdb kept only the in-frame ones, dropping some. The sample carries fewer than 150,000 clones, about 85% recorded once. Sequenced sample: PBMCs. The origin of the receptors is a man aged 45-60 years in good health and CMV-seronegative.

This clone was observed a single time. The rearrangement links TRBV5-8 to TRBJ1-5; no reliable D call. Trimming removed 0 bases from V and 5 bases from J, with 6 bases in between. CDR1 SGHTS and CDR2 YDEGEE come from the germline V gene. The CDR3 length is 13 residues. The CDR3 DNA is TGTGCCAGCAGCTTGGTCCCGTATCAGCCCCAGCATTTT. Protein product: CASSLVPYQPQHF. The complete variable domain, with remaining parts taken from reference TRBV5-8 and TRBJ1-5, reads EAGVTQSPTHLIKTRGQQATLRCSPISGHTSVYWYQQALGLGLQFLLWYDEGEERNRGNFPPRFSGRQFPNYSSELNVNALELEDSALYLCASSLVPYQPQHFGDGTRLSIL.

V is TRBV15 and J is TRBJ2-2; D unclear. Germline V gene lookup returns CDR1 LNHNV and CDR2 YYDKDF (reference sequence). The V end was cut by 0 bases, the J end by 6 bases, with 14 bases between. CDR3 length: 16 amino acids. CDR3 nucleotide sequence: TGTGCCACCAGCAGAGATTCTGGAGCGTCGGCCGGGGAGCTGTTTTTT. Translated, it gives CATSRDSGASAGELFF.

This chain connects TRBV29-1 to TRBJ2-5, with D perhaps matching TRBD2 (6 bases). Trimming stripped 1 base from V and 3 bases from J, with 18 bases between. Per germline, CDR1 SQVTM and CDR2 ANQGSEA. CDR3 length equals 16 residues. CDR3 amino acids: CSVEARGGGAEETQYF. The CDR3 region has the DNA TGCAGCGTTGAAGCTCGGGGTGGCGGGGCCGAAGAGACCCAGTACTTC.

The V gene is TRBV30, the J gene TRBJ1-2; no clear D. The CDR3 runs to 12 residues. In germline, CDR1 is GTSNPN, CDR2 SVGIG (reference sequence). V was clipped by 0 bases and J by 7 bases, with 9 bases between them. Here the CDR3 reads CAWSVGSFGYTF. The DNA for the CDR3 is TGTGCCTGGAGTGTAGGGAGTTTTGGCTACACCTTC.

The CDR3 region is CASSARRQGADNSPLHF. In DNA, the CDR3 is TGTGCCAGTAGTGCCCGGAGACAGGGGGCGGATAATTCACCCCTCCACTTT. The genes are TRBV19 and TRBJ1-6; 10 bases are shared with TRBD1. V dropped 5 bases and J dropped 5; count of bases not matched to a gene: 9. The CDR3 spans 17 residues. Germline V gene lookup returns CDR1 LNHDA and CDR2 SQIVND (reference sequence).

The V call is TRBV2, the J call TRBJ2-5; D is possibly TRBD2 (6 bases). CDR1 SNHLY and CDR2 FYNNEI come from the germline V gene. There are 13 residues in the CDR3. V was shortened by 6 bases and J by 5 bases, with 13 bases between the two germline ends. In DNA, the CDR3 is TGTGCCAGCAGCGGGGGTTTCGGGGAGACCCAGTACTTC. The encoded protein is CASSGGFGETQYF. Looking up the rest from reference TRBV2 and TRBJ2-5 gives the full variable domain: EPEVTQTPSHQVTQMGQEVILRCVPISNHLYFYWYRQILGQKVEFLVSFYNNEISEKSEIFDDQFSVERPDGSNFTLKIRSTKLEDSAMYFCASSGGFGETQYFGPGTRLLVL.

J is TRBJ2-1 and V is TRBV28; D is uncertain. CDR1 is MDHEN and CDR2 is SYDVKM in the germline V gene. V lost 5 bases and J lost 7, with 15 bases in between. CDR3 size: 14 residues. The CDR3: CASSAPGPRNEQFF. For the CDR3, the DNA is TGTGCCAGCAGTGCCCCTGGGCCACGGAATGAGCAGTTCTTC.

V gene TRBV11-2 combines with J gene TRBJ2-7; the D gene is possibly TRBD1 (5 bases). There are 13 residues in the CDR3. In germline, CDR1 is SGHAT, CDR2 FQNNGV. The germline V and J ends were trimmed by 4 bases and 1 base, with 8 bases remaining between them. CDR3 loop: CASSSGISYEQYF. CDR3 sequence (DNA): TGTGCCAGCAGCTCAGGGATTTCCTACGAGCAGTACTTC.

This chain uses TRBV2 with TRBJ2-2; 8 bases line up with TRBD1. Germline CDR1 SNHLY, CDR2 FYNNEI. The CDR3 has 14 amino acids. Germline trimming cut 4 bases from V and 4 bases from J; bases unmatched to any gene: 2. Here the CDR3 reads CASSADRATGELFF. CDR3 coding DNA: TGTGCCAGCAGTGCGGACAGGGCCACCGGGGAGCTGTTTTTT.

The chain joins TRBV9 to TRBJ1-6; TRBD1 might be the D (5 bases). The CDR3 extends over 18 amino acids. The V and J ends lost 0 bases and 7 bases respectively, with 20 bases between them. CDR1 is SGDLS, CDR2 YYNGEE, per germline. CDR3 residues: CASSVGEAGRDWNSPLHF. For the CDR3, the DNA is TGTGCCAGCAGCGTAGGGGAGGCAGGGAGGGATTGGAATTCACCCCTCCACTTT.